The sequence of this T cell receptor (beta chain) was determined in a study of cytomegalovirus exposure and HLA in healthy donors. On the study more broadly: The roughly 670 first-cohort repertoires shared a platform with the 110 or so validation repertoires, as reported in a later analysis. Study-level results: A list of roughly 160 TCR beta chains associated with cytomegalovirus was given. The tendency of first-cohort TCR clusters to co-occur in the roughly 130 validation repertoires was the finding of a later analysis.

This CDR3 has 16 amino acids. Germline V CDR1 and CDR2: KGHSH, LQKENI. V lost 0 bases, J lost 0 bases, and 2 bases stayed unmatched. For this clone: The antigen is not known.

Profiled with immunoSEQ multiplex PCR; TCRdb holds only in-frame clones, not every one. The sample includes around 150,000 clones, 80% to 90% of them seen just once. The sequence was collected from a woman aged 18 to 35 in good health and CMV-seropositive. The sequencing input was PBMCs. V usage is TRBV18 and J usage is TRBJ2-1; 7 nucleotides agree with TRBD1. The CDR3 reads CASSPPGQSSYNEQFF. CDR3 DNA: TGTGCCAGCTCACCACCGGGACAGAGCTCCTACAATGAGCAGTTCTTC.